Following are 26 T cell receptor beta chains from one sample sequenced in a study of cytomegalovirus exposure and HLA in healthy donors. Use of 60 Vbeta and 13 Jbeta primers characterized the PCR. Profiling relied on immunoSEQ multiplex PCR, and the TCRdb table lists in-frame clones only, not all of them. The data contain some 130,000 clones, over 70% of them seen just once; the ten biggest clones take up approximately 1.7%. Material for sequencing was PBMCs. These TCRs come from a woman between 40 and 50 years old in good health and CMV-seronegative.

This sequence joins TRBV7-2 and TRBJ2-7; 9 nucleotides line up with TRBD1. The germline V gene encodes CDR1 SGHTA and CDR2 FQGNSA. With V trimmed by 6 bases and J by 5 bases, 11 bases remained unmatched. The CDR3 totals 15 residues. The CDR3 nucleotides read TGTGCCAGCAGTTCACCCGGGACAGGGAGCCACGAGCAGTACTTC. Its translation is CASSSPGTGSHEQYF. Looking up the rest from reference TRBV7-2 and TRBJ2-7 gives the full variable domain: GAGVSQSPSNKVTEKGKDVELRCDPISGHTALYWYRQSLGQGLEFLIYFQGNSAPDKSGLPSDRFSAERTGGSVSTLTIQRTQQEDSAVYLCASSSPGTGSHEQYFGPGTRLTVT.

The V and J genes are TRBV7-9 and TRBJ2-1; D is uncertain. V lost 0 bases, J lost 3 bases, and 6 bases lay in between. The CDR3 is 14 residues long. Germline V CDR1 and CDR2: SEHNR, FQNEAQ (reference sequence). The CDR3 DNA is TGTGCCAGCAGCTTAGCGGGCAGCTACAATGAGCAGTTCTTC. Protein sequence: CASSLAGSYNEQFF.

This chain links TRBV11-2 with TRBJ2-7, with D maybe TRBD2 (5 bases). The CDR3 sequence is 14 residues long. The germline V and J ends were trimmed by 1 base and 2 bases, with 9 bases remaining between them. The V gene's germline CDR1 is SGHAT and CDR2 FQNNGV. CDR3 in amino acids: CASSLGQEAYEQYF. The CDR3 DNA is TGTGCCAGCAGCTTAGGGCAGGAGGCCTACGAGCAGTACTTC.

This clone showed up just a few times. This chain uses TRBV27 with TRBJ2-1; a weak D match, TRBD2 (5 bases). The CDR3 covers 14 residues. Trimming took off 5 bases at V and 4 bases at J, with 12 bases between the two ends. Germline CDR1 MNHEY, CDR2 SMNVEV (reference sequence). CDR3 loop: CASSPSTAYNEQFF. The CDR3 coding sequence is TGTGCCAGCAGTCCTAGCACGGCTTACAATGAGCAGTTCTTC.

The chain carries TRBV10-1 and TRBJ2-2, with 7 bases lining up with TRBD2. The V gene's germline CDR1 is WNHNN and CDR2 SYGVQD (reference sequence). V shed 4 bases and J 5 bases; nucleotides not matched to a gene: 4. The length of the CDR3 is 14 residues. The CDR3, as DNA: TGCGCCAGCAGTGTAAGGGGAGGGACCGGGGAGCTGTTTTTT. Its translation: CASSVRGGTGELFF.

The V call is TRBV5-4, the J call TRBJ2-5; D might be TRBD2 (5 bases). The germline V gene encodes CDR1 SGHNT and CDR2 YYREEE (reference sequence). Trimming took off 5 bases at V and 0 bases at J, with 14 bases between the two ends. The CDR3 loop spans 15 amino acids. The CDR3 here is CASRRDRADQETQYF. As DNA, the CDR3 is TGTGCCAGCAGACGAGACCGAGCGGACCAAGAGACCCAGTACTTC.

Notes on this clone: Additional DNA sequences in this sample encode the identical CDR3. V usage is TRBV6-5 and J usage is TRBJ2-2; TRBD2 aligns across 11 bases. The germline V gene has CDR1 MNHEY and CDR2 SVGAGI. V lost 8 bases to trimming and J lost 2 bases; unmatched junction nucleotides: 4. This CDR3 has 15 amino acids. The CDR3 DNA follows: TGTGCCAGCCGGGGACTAGCGGCCAACACCGGGGAGCTGTTTTTT. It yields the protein CASRGLAANTGELFF.

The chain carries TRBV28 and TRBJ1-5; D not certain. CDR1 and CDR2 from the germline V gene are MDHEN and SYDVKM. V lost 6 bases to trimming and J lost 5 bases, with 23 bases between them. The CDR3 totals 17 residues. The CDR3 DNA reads TGTGCCAGCAGCCTCCTGGAGGCAGGCAAAATCGATCAGCCCCAGCATTTT. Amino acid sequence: CASSLLEAGKIDQPQHF.

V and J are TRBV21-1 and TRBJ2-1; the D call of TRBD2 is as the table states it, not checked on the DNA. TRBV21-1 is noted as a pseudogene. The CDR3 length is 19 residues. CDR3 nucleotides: TGTGCCAGCCGATTTTCCGAGGGTAGCGGGAGATTACGGTACAATGAGCAGTTCTTC. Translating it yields CASRFSEGSGRLRYNEQFF.

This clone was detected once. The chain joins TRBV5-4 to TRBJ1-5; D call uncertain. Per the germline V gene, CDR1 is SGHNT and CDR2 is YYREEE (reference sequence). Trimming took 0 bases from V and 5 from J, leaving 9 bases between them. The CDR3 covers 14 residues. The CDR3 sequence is CASSLGGSDQPQHF. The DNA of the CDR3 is TGTGCCAGCAGCTTGGGAGGCTCCGATCAGCCCCAGCATTTT.

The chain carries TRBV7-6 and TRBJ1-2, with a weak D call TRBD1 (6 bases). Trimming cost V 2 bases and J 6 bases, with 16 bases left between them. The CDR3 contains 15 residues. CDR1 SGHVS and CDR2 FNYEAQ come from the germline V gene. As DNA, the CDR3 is TGTGCCAGCAGCTTACGGGGGGGCTATCACGATGGCTACACCTTC. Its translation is CASSLRGGYHDGYTF.

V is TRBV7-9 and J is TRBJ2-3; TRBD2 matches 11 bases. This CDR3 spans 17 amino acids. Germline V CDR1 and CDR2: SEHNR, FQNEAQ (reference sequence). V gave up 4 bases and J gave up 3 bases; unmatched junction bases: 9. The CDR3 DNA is TGTGCCAGCAGCTCCTTGAAGACTAGCGGGATAACAGATACGCAGTATTTT. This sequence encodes CASSSLKTSGITDTQYF. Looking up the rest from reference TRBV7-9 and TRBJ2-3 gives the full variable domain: DTGVSQNPRHKITKRGQNVTFRCDPISEHNRLYWYRQTLGQGPEFLTYFQNEAQLEKSRLLSDRFSAERPKGSFSTLEIQRTEQGDSAMYLCASSSLKTSGITDTQYFGPGTRLTVL.

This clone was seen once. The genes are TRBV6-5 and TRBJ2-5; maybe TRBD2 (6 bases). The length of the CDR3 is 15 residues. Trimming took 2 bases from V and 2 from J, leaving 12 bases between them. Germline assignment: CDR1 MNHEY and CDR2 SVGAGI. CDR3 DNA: TGTGCCAGCAGTTACCTTCCGGGAGTACAAGAGACCCAGTACTTC. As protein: CASSYLPGVQETQYF.

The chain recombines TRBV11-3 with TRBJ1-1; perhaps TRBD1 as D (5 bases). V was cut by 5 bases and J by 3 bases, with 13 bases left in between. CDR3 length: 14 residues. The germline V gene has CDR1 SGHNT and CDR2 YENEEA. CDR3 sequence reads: CASSAGTGYTEAFF. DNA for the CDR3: TGTGCCAGCAGCGCGGGGACGGGTTACACTGAAGCTTTCTTT. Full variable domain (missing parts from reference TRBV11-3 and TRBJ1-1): EAGVVQSPRYKIIEKKQPVAFWCNPISGHNTLYWYLQNLGQGPELLIRYENEEAVDDSQLPKDRFSAERLKGVDSTLKIQPAELGDSAVYLCASSAGTGYTEAFFGQGTRLTVV.

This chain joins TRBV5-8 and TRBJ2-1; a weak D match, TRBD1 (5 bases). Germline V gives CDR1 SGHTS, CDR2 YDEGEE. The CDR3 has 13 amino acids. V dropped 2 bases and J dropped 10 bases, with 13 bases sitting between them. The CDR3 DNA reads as TGTGCCAGCAGCTTCCAGGGTCTGGGAGAGCAGTTCTTC. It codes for CASSFQGLGEQFF.

The CDR3 DNA reads as TGTGCCAGCAGCTGGACAGGGGCGACAGGCTACACCTTC. Protein: CASSWTGATGYTF. The chain couples TRBV7-9 to TRBJ1-2; 9 bases agree with TRBD1. The CDR3 covers 13 residues. CDR1 is SEHNR and CDR2 is FQNEAQ in the germline V gene (reference sequence). The ends lost 4 bases at V and 8 bases at J; junction bases unmatched: 5. The variable domain in full, completed from reference TRBV7-9 and TRBJ1-2, reads DTGVSQNPRHKITKRGQNVTFRCDPISEHNRLYWYRQTLGQGPEFLTYFQNEAQLEKSRLLSDRFSAERPKGSFSTLEIQRTEQGDSAMYLCASSWTGATGYTFGSGTRLTVV.

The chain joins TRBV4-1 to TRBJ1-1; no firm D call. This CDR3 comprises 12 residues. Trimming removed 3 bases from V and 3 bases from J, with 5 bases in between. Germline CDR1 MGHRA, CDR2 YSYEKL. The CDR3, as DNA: TGCGCCAGCAGCCAGGGCTACACTGAAGCTTTCTTT. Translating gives CASSQGYTEAFF.

CDR3 nucleotides: TGTGCCAGCACCTCGGGTACCCACGAGCAGTACTTC. Translating it yields CASTSGTHEQYF. V is TRBV28 and J is TRBJ2-7; D remains unclear. The germline gives CDR1 MDHEN, CDR2 SYDVKM. V lost 7 bases and J lost 5, with 12 bases in between. This CDR3 region has 12 residues.

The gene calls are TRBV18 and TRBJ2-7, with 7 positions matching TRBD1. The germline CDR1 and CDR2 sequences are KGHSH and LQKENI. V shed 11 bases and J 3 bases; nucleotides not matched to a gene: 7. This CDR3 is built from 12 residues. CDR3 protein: CAGAGTDYEQYF. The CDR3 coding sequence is TGTGCCGGAGCCGGGACAGACTACGAGCAGTACTTC.

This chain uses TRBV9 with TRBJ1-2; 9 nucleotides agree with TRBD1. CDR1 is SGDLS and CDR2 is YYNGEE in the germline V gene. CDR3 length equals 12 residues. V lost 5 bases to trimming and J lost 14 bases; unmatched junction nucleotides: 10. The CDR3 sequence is CASRPGQGILTF. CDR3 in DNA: TGTGCCAGCAGACCCGGACAGGGGATCCTTACCTTC.

The CDR3 DNA sequence: TGTGCCAGCAGTGAATTAGGGGACTCCACAGATACGCAGTATTTT. Its protein product is CASSELGDSTDTQYF. The gene calls are TRBV6-1 and TRBJ2-3, with a tentative D call TRBD2 (6 bases). The germline gives CDR1 MNHNS, CDR2 SASEGT. The ends were cut back, 2 bases at V and 2 bases at J, with 11 bases in the middle. This CDR3 is built from 15 residues.

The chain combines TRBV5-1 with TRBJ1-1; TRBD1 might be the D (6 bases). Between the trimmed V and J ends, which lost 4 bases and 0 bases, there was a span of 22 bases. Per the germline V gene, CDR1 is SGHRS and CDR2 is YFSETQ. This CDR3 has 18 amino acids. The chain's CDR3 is CASSLFQGSMSVNTEAFF. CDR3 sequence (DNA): TGCGCCAGCAGCCTTTTCCAGGGGTCTATGAGTGTGAACACTGAAGCTTTCTTT.

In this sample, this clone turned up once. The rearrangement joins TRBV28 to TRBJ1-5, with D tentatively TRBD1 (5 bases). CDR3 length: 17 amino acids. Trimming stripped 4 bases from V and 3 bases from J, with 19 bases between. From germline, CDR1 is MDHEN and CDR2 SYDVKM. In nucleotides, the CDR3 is TGTGCCAGCAGTTCCAACCGCGGGGACGGAAACAATCAGCCCCAGCATTTT. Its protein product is CASSSNRGDGNNQPQHF.

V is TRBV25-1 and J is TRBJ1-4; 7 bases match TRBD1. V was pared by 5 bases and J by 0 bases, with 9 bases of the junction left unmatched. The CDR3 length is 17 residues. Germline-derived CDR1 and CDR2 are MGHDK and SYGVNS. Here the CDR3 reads CASSWGQGGPTNEKLFF. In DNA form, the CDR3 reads TGTGCCAGCAGTTGGGGCCAGGGGGGTCCAACTAATGAAAAACTGTTTTTT.

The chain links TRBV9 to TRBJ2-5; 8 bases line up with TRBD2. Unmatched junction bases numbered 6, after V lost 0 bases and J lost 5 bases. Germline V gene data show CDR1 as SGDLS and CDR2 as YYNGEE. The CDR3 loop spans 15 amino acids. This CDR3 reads CASSVGGLEVETQYF. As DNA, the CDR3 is TGTGCCAGCAGCGTAGGGGGACTAGAGGTGGAGACCCAGTACTTC.

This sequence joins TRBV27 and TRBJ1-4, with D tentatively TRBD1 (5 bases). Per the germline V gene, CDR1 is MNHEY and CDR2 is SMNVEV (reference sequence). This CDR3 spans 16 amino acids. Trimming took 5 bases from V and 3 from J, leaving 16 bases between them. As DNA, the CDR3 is TGTGCCAGCAGTCCCAAGTGGGGGGAGGCTAATGAAAAACTGTTTTTT. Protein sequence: CASSPKWGEANEKLFF.